The 4 T cell receptor beta chains reported below all come from one sample, sequenced in a study of metastatic and nonmetastatic thyroid tumors. TCRdb reanalyzed the PCR reads via MiXCR. This repertoire shows approximately 40,000 clones, roughly 50% found once; its top ten account for around a quarter. Patients had received no treatment of any kind before thyroid surgery. The sequenced sample was tumor tissue. The origin of the receptors is a male donor with papillary thyroid cancer or a benign thyroid nodule (not recorded which). Some clones in this sample may be carry-over from other donors' samples.

The DNA for the CDR3 is TGTGCCAGTAGTTCCGGGATCCTTTATAGCAATCAGCCCCAGCATTTT. Translation gives CASSSGILYSNQPQHF. V and J are TRBV19 and TRBJ1-5; D ambiguous. The germline CDR1 and CDR2 sequences are LNHDA and SQIVND (reference sequence). The CDR3 has 16 amino acids. V shed 5 bases and J shed 0 bases, with 14 bases lying between them.

About this clone: The CDR3 does not close with the conserved phenylalanine or tryptophan, likely indicating a read error. The CDR3 protein is CASSEGRTSGYTGELFS. CDR3 DNA sequence: TGTGCCAGCAGTGAAGGTCGGACTAGCGGTTACACCGGGGAGCTGTTTTCT. The chain is built from TRBV2 and TRBJ2-2, with 10 positions matching TRBD2. V shed 1 base and J 3 bases; nucleotides not matched to a gene: 5. The CDR3 length is 17 residues. Germline assignment: CDR1 SNHLY and CDR2 FYNNEI.

The chain joins TRBV20-1 to TRBJ2-7, with D perhaps TRBD2 (6 bases). The V and J ends lost 6 bases and 2 bases respectively, with 29 bases between them. CDR3 length: 18 residues. The germline gives CDR1 DFQATT, CDR2 SNEGSKA (reference sequence). The CDR3 sequence is CSADYAPGRLVVTYEQYF. DNA for the CDR3: TGCAGTGCGGACTACGCCCCGGGCCGTCTGGTCGTAACCTACGAGCAGTACTTC.

The chain recombines TRBV6-1 with TRBJ2-7; no reliable D call. There are 16 residues in the CDR3. CDR1 and CDR2 from the germline V gene are MNHNS and SASEGT. V lost 6 bases and J lost 0, with 18 bases in between. CDR3 sequence (DNA): TGTGCCAGCAGGATTAACAGCTTGTTGGCCTCCTACGAGCAGTACTTC. It is translated as CASRINSLLASYEQYF.